This TCR beta chain was recorded in a study of patients and donors after allogeneic stem cell transplantation. TCRdb recomputed calls from the RT-PCR reads with MiXCR, one row per CDR3 protein. Among about a million distinct CDR3 sequences listed, about a sixth were seen once. This clonotype has only a few counts. CDR1 and CDR2 (germline): SEHNR, FQNEAQ (reference sequence). V was clipped by 4 bases and J by 7 bases, with 13 bases between them. The CDR3 totals 13 residues. The receptor comes from a human donor who was either an allogeneic HSCT recipient or a stem cell or donor lymphocyte infusion donor (not recorded which). It is not recorded whose cells these are; they may come from a transplant donor. The chain joins TRBV7-9 to TRBJ1-1; D gene uncertain. Input material: blood, either unsorted or a sorted T cell fraction (not recorded which). The CDR3 protein is CASSSSNMFEAFF. The CDR3 DNA reads TGTGCCAGCAGCTCATCAAATATGTTTGAAGCTTTCTTT.